A selection of T cell receptor beta chains follows, all from one sample in a study of vaccination effects on CD4 cells after COVID-19. No antigens are known for them. TCRdb's table, derived via immunoSEQ multiplex PCR, lists solely in-frame clones and lacks some. The sample records around 62,000 clones, around 70% being singletons. The sample in question was CD4+ T cells from PBMCs cultured without peptide, obtained after COVID-19 vaccination. Every receptor here comes from a human donor who received a COVID-19 vaccine. Each CDR3 is given with its conserved first and last residue. Each record gives: J gene, D gene, V gene, clone size, CDR3 DNA, CDR3 protein. The D gene is left open where the match is weak. The size of a clone is reported for some rows only, either as once, few or many, or as a class for expanded clones.

TRBJ1-2,-,TRBV7-2,-,TGTGCCAGCAGCTTAGGGGGCCCCAGGGAAGGCTACACCTTC,CASSLGGPREGYTF
TRBJ2-5,-,TRBV20-1,-,TGCAGTGCTAGACAGTCATCGACCCAGTACTTC,CSARQSSTQYF
TRBJ1-1,-,TRBV12-5,-,TGTGCTAGTGGTTTGAAAGGGAACACTGAAGCTTTCTTT,CASGLKGNTEAFF
TRBJ1-4,TRBD1,TRBV5-5,-,TGTGCCAGCAGCTTGGTCCCGGGACAGGGCGAGGAAAAACTGTTTTTT,CASSLVPGQGEEKLFF
TRBJ1-1,TRBD1,TRBV6-6,-,TGTGCCAGCAGTTCCGGACAGGGGCTATTCACTGAAGCTTTCTTT,CASSSGQGLFTEAFF
TRBJ1-3,-,TRBV5-1,once,TGCGCCAGCAGCTTGGTCTCGGGCACTGGAAACACCATATATTTT,CASSLVSGTGNTIYF
TRBJ2-2,TRBD2,TRBV2,-,TGTGCCAGCAGCCGGACTAGCGGGGGGAACACCGGGGAGCTGTTTTTT,CASSRTSGGNTGELFF
TRBJ1-1,-,TRBV4-2,-,TGTGCCAGCAGCCAAGATTGGAACAGGCCCCATGAAGCTTTCTTT,CASSQDWNRPHEAFF
TRBJ1-1,-,TRBV25-1,-,TGTGCCAGCAGTTTGAACCGATCCACTGAAGCTTTCTTT,CASSLNRSTEAFF
TRBJ2-3,TRBD2,TRBV5-1,-,TGCGCCAGCAGCCTACTAGCGGGGGGACCGACTACAGATACGCAGTATTTT,CASSLLAGGPTTDTQYF
TRBJ1-2,TRBD1,TRBV19,-,TGTGCCAGTACCCCTCCGACAGGGCTATATGGCTACACCTTC,CASTPPTGLYGYTF